This TCR beta chain was retrieved from a study of blood T cells in healthy people across ages. Study outcomes and limitations: PBMCs that were unsorted prevented a conclusive naive versus antigen-experienced comparison. Age advanced and TCR beta diversity per million T cells fell, roughly linearly.

The second PCR ran roughly 6 to 12 cycles with a sample-barcoded 5' primer and J-beta primers. Each cDNA molecule was tagged by a template-switch adaptor with 12 random nucleotides. TCRdb re-called the 5' RACE reads with MiXCR, one entry per CDR3 protein. Of 1.2 million to 1.5 million distinct CDR3 sequences listed, approximately 59% are singletons. Notes on this clonotype: What it binds is not known.

V was trimmed by 4 bases and J by 5 bases, leaving 12 bases between them. This CDR3 spans 15 amino acids. The germline V gene has CDR1 SEHNR and CDR2 FQNEAQ (reference sequence). The J gene is TRBJ2-6, the V gene TRBV7-9; D may be TRBD1 or TRBD2 (6 bases each). The sequenced sample consisted of blood. This sequence was found in a man aged 18 to 30 in good health. The chain's CDR3 is CASSSYRDWANVLTF. In nucleotides, the CDR3 is TGTGCCAGCAGCTCCTACAGGGACTGGGCCAACGTCCTGACTTTC.